Sequencing of this TCR beta chain was carried out in a study of blood T cells in healthy people across ages (dated by TCRdb to between 2014 and 2016). About the study as a whole: In model experiments, template switching captured about one uniquely barcoded TCR beta cDNA molecule for every two T cells. Donors of different ages were randomly distributed across sequencing lanes to avoid experimental bias. Using the same blood draw, the study looked at two additional independent replicas of 1 million unique cDNA reads for two donors, one aged 18 to 30 and the other aged 80 or older. To track age-related changes in TCR beta repertoire diversity, the study relied on deep sequencing normalized with unique cDNA molecular identifiers. Four age groups were formed from the donors: young (average about 15 years), middle-aged (just under 40), aged (over 55) and long-lived (approximately 78). Points the paper makes about the study in general: Because donor CMV infection status was unknown, age-related changes in expanded clonotypes were potentially confounded. Since profiling was done on bulk unsorted PBMCs, naive and antigen-experienced compartments could not be conclusively compared. A strong correlation was found between observed TCR beta diversity and the percentage of naive T cells measured by flow cytometry. Compared with the aged group, more naive CD4+ T cells, fewer expanded clones and increased TCR diversity were shown by the long-lived group, suggesting age selection. Estimates of total diversity based on one million sequenced T cells were considered lower bounds and underestimates. Observed TCR beta diversity per million T cells fell roughly linearly with age, and a significant reduction was already apparent by age approximately 40.

Donors were 39 systemically healthy Caucasian individuals from Russia aged roughly 6 to 95 years. About 9.8 milliliters of peripheral blood were drawn from each donor into EDTA-treated Vacutainer tubes. Ficoll-Paque density-gradient centrifugation was used to isolate PBMCs, with at least 6.5 million obtained per sample. Total RNA, at least 6 micrograms per sample, was extracted from PBMCs with Trizol reagent. For every donor, flow cytometry on a PBMC aliquot measured the percentage of naive CD45RAhigh/CD27high T cells. This clonotype has more than one count but fewer than ten. The target of this receptor is not known. Base qualities were left out, and no much larger clone turns up one base away. To prepare the library, 5' RACE was applied. A second PCR of 7 to 11 cycles was performed with a sample-barcoded 5' primer and a J-beta primer mix. A unique molecular identifier was introduced onto each TCR beta cDNA molecule by a template-switch 5' adaptor carrying 12 random nucleotides. Each sample yielded at least 3 million CDR3-containing paired-end reads. The Mint cDNA synthesis kit, primed by a TRBC-specific oligonucleotide, was used to synthesize first-strand cDNA from all RNA. All cDNA was treated with uracil-DNA glycosylase and then went through a first 18-cycle PCR with the universal primers M1SS and BC2_uni_R. Concerning the study's data processing: For normalization, 1 million high-quality reads were randomly selected from each sample, with every read carrying a distinct molecular identifier. Reads with shared molecular identifiers were discarded instead of being binned into consensus sequences. CDR3 identification, clonotype clustering and error correction used MiTCR with a Q25 quality threshold and the strictest error-elimination algorithm. A nonparametric unseen species model with Euler transformation was used to estimate a lower bound on total TCR beta diversity. Using fastp trimming at Q25 and MiXCR clonotype assembly, TCRdb reanalyzed the public sequencing data and kept in-frame beta chains. CDR3 protein sequences are deduplicated, and each keeps its most common genes and DNA. The authors' filters were not applied to this entry. Counted in this sample were around 2 million distinct CDR3 sequences; 30% to 40% of them appeared once. The ten largest make up more than 20% of the sample.

Source material: blood. The TCR originated in a human donor in good health.

The base sequence is TGTGCCAGCAGCGTAGTCTTCCCGACACGCAACTATGGCTACACCTTC. It codes for CASSVVFPTRNYGYTF. This receptor chain uses TRBV9 and TRBJ1-2, with the D gene uncertain. From the cysteine through the phenylalanine, the CDR3 covers 16 amino acids. The read is trimmed to its CDR3 DNA, 48 bases read in frame from base 1. The junction carries 14 bases between V and J, which are trimmed by 0 bases and 2 bases respectively. From the germline V gene, CDR1 is SGDLS and CDR2 is YYNGEE.